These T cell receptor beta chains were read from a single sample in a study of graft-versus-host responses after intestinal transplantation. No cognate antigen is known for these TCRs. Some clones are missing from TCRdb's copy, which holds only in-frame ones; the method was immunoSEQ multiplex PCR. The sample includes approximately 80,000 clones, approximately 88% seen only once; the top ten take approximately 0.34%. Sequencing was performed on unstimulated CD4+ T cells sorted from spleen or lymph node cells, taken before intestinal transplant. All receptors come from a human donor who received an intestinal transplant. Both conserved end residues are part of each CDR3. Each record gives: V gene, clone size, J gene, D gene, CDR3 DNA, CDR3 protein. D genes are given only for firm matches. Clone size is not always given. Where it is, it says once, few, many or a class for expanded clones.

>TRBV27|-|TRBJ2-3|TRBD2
TGTGCCAGCAGTCCGGGACTAGGGCCCACAGATACGCAGTATTTT
CASSPGLGPTDTQYF
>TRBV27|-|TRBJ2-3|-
TGTGCCAGCAGTTTAAGGGGTCTCACAGATACGCAGTATTTT
CASSLRGLTDTQYF
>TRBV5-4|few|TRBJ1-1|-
TGTGCCAGCAGCTTGCGGGGGGGCACTGAAGCTTTCTTT
CASSLRGGTEAFF
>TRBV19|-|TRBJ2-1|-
TGTGCCAGTAGTATCGGCCTAGCCCAAGTGAATGAGCAGTTCTTC
CASSIGLAQVNEQFF
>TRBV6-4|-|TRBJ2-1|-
TGTGCCAGCAGTGACTCAGGGCAGGGTGGGTCCTACAATGAGCAGTTCTTC
CASSDSGQGGSYNEQFF
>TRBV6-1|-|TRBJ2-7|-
TGTGCCAGCAGTGAACGACATCTTTACGAGCAGTACTTC
CASSERHLYEQYF
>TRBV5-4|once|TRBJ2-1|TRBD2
TGTGCCAGCAGCCCCGGTCGCGGGAGGGCCTCTGAGCAGTTCTTC
CASSPGRGRASEQFF
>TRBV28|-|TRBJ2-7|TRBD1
TGTGCCAGCAGGCACCGGGACAGCGCCTACGAGCAGTACTTC
CASRHRDSAYEQYF
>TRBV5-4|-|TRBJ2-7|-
TGTGCCAGCAGCTTGGAAGGCAGGGCCTACGAGCAGTACTTC
CASSLEGRAYEQYF
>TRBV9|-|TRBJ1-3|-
TGTGCCAGCAGCCAGAGCGGGGGCAATGGAAACACCATATATTTT
CASSQSGGNGNTIYF
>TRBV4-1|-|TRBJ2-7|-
TGCGCCAGCAGCCAAGCCATGGGGCAATTCTACGAGCAGTACTTC
CASSQAMGQFYEQYF
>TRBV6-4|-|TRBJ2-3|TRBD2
TGTGCCAGCAGTGCCCAGACTAGCGGGGCGCCAGATACGCAGTATTTT
CASSAQTSGAPDTQYF
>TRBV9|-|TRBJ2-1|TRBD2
TGTGCCAGCAGCGCCCAGGGGACTAGCGGGGGGAACAATGAGCAGTTCTTC
CASSAQGTSGGNNEQFF
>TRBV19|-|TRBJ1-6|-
TGTGCCAGTAGGGCAGGGCTGAATTCACCCCTCCACTTT
CASRAGLNSPLHF
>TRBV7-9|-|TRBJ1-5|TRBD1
TGTGCCAGCAGCGGGCAGGGGGTTAATCAGCCCCAGCATTTT
CASSGQGVNQPQHF
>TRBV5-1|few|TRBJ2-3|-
TGCGCCAGCAGCTTGGGACAGTACACAGATACGCAGTATTTT
CASSLGQYTDTQYF
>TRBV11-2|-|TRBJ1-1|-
TGTGCCAGCAGCTTTACAGGGAGACGGAACACTGAAGCTTTCTTT
CASSFTGRRNTEAFF
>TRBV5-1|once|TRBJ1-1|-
TGCGCCAGCAGCTTGGCAGCGTTCCAGACTGAAGCTTTCTTT
CASSLAAFQTEAFF
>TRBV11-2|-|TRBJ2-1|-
TGTGCCAGCAGCTTCTTAGCGAAGACCTACAATGAGCAGTTCTTC
CASSFLAKTYNEQFF
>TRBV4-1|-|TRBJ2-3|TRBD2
TGCGCCAGCAGCCCACTGGGACTAGCGGCCACAGATACGCAGTATTTT
CASSPLGLAATDTQYF
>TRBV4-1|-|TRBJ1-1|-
TGCGCCAGCAGCCATCCAGGGTTTTCCCACACTGAAGCTTTCTTT
CASSHPGFSHTEAFF
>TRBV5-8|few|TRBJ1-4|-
TGTGCCAGCCACTTAGGTGGGGCTAAGGGAAAACTGTTTTTT
CASHLGGAKGKLFF
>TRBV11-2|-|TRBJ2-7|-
TGTGCCAGCAGCCCGGGGGAAAGGATCTCCTACGAGCAGTACTTC
CASSPGERISYEQYF
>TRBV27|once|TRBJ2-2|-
TGTGCCAGCAGTTTCGGGACCGGGGAGCTGTTTTTT
CASSFGTGELFF
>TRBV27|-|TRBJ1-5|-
TGTGCCAGCAGTTTCACATCCACTAGCAATCAGCCCCAGCATTTT
CASSFTSTSNQPQHF
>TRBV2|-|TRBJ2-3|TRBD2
TGTGCCAGCAGTCCGACTAGCGGGAGGCGCGCAGATACGCAGTATTTT
CASSPTSGRRADTQYF
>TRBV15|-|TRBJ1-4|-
TGTGCCACCAGCAGAGTCCGGGAGCTGACGGCGAATGAAAAACTGTTTTTT
CATSRVRELTANEKLFF
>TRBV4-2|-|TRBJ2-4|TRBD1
TGTGCCAGCAGCCACCTCGCCGACCGGGACAGGGGGCCTTACCTCCTAGCCAAAAACATTCAGTACTTC
CASSHLADRDRGPYLLAKNIQYF
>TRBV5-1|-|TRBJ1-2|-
TGCGCCAGCAGAAGTGGCGGCGCTAACTATGGCTACACCTTC
CASRSGGANYGYTF
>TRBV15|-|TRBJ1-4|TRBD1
TGTGCCACCAGCAGAGGCCGGGACAGGGCTGAAAAACTGTTTTTT
CATSRGRDRAEKLFF
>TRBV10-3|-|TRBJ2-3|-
TGTGCCATCAGTGGCAGGTGGGGCACAGATACGCAGTATTTT
CAISGRWGTDTQYF